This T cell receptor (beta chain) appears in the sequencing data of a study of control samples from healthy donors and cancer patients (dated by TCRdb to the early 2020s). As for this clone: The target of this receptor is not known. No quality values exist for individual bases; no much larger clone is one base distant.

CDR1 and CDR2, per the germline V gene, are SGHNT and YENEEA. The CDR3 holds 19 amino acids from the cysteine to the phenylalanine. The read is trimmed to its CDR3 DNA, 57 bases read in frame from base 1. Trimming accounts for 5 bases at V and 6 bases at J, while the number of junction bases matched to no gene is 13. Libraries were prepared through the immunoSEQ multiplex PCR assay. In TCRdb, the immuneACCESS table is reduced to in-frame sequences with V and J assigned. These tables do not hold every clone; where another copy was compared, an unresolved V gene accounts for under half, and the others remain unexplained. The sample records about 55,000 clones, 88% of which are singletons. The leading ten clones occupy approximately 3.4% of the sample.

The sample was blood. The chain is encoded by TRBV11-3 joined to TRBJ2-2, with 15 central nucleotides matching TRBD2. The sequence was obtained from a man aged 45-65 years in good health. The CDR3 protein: CASSLIPGLAGGTAGELFF. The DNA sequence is TGTGCCAGCAGCCTAATCCCGGGACTAGCGGGAGGTACGGCCGGGGAGCTGTTTTTT.